Following are 14 T cell receptor beta chains from one sample sequenced in a study of blood T cell repertoires in COVID-19. The assay was immunoSEQ multiplex PCR, and TCRdb's table has in-frame clones only and misses some. The data show about 200,000 clones, with about 85% seen just once and around 5% held by the top ten. What was sequenced was peripheral blood. These receptors were obtained from a woman older than 75 with acute or convalescent COVID-19.

The chain is built from TRBV10-3 and TRBJ1-1; the D gene is possibly TRBD1 (5 bases). CDR3 length: 15 residues. CDR1 is ENHRY, CDR2 SYGVKD, per germline. V was cut by 4 bases and J by 1 base, with 13 bases left in between. The CDR3 region has the DNA TGTGCCATCAGTGGAAGGGGCAAAGGGAACACTGAAGCTTTCTTT. This translates into CAISGRGKGNTEAFF.

This chain uses TRBV10-1 with TRBJ2-3; 9 positions agree with TRBD2. Germline-derived CDR1 and CDR2 are WNHNN and SYGVQD (reference sequence). The CDR3 loop spans 18 amino acids. Trimming cost V 3 bases and J 3 bases; bases outside gene matches: 13. CDR3 in DNA: TGCGCCAGCAGTGACCCGGGACTAGCTTCTCCCCCGACAGATACGCAGTATTTT. Its protein product is CASSDPGLASPPTDTQYF.

This chain uses TRBV6-5 with TRBJ2-1; D is possibly TRBD1 (7 bases). Per the germline V gene, CDR1 is MNHEY and CDR2 is SVGAGI. V was pared by 6 bases and J by 13 bases, with 16 bases between. The length of the CDR3 is 12 residues. In DNA form, the CDR3 reads TGTGCCAGCAGGGGGGGACAGCGGAATCAGTTCTTC. Its translation: CASRGGQRNQFF.

This chain uses TRBV27 with TRBJ2-2; D is possibly TRBD2 (6 bases). Germline V CDR1 and CDR2: MNHEY, SMNVEV (reference sequence). The CDR3 runs 15 residues. Trimming left V 4 bases short and J 1 base short, with 10 bases between. The CDR3 nucleotides are TGTGCCAGCAGTTGGGACTCCTTGAACACCGGGGAGCTGTTTTTT. Translated: CASSWDSLNTGELFF.

The gene calls are TRBV4-3 and TRBJ2-2; a possible D gene is TRBD2 (6 bases). In germline, CDR1 is LGHNA, CDR2 YSLEER. This CDR3 is built from 14 residues. V dropped 0 bases and J dropped 7 bases, with 9 bases sitting between them. The CDR3 sequence: CASSQEGRGGELFF. CDR3 coding DNA: TGCGCCAGCAGCCAAGAGGGGCGGGGCGGGGAGCTGTTTTTT.

This chain links TRBV4-1 with TRBJ2-5; the match to TRBD2 covers 8 bases. The ends lost 0 bases at V and 0 bases at J; junction bases unmatched: 3. The CDR3 has 16 amino acids. Germline CDR1 reads MGHRA; CDR2 reads YSYEKL. The CDR3 reads CASSQETSGDQETQYF. The CDR3 region has the DNA TGCGCCAGCAGCCAAGAAACTAGCGGAGACCAAGAGACCCAGTACTTC.

The genes are TRBV7-2 and TRBJ2-1, with 7 bases that match TRBD2. The CDR3 contains 16 residues. Trimming took 5 bases from V and 0 from J; bases not matched to a gene: 7. Looked up from germline, CDR1 is SGHTA and CDR2 is FQGNSA. The CDR3 sequence is CASSTASGVSYNEQFF. DNA for the CDR3: TGTGCCAGCAGCACCGCGAGCGGGGTCTCCTACAATGAGCAGTTCTTC.

This clone showed up just a few times. The chain links TRBV19 to TRBJ2-5; D perhaps matches TRBD2 (6 bases). Germline V lookup: CDR1 LNHDA, CDR2 SQIVND (reference sequence). The V gene lost 8 bases and the J gene lost 0 bases, with 7 bases spanning the gap. The CDR3 loop spans 12 amino acids. CDR3 DNA: TGTGCCAGTGGAGGGGACCAAGAGACCCAGTACTTC. This encodes CASGGDQETQYF.

V gene TRBV19 combines with J gene TRBJ2-4, with TRBD1 identical over 7 bases. Looked up from germline, CDR1 is LNHDA and CDR2 is SQIVND (reference sequence). V lost 3 bases to trimming and J lost 2 bases; unmatched junction nucleotides: 13. The CDR3 has 18 amino acids. The CDR3 DNA is TGTGCCAGTAGTATGTCGGGCAGGGGGTACGTCTCCAAAAACATTCAGTACTTC. Protein product: CASSMSGRGYVSKNIQYF.

This rearrangement joins TRBV19 to TRBJ2-1, with 11 bases lining up with TRBD2. The CDR3 spans 20 residues. Germline V gene sequence: CDR1 LNHDA, CDR2 SQIVND (reference sequence). The junction had 24 bases not matched to a gene; V was cut back by 7 bases and J by 7 bases. In nucleotides, the CDR3 is TGTGCCAGTACCTCACTTGGACAGCTGACTAGCGGGAATCGCCGTAATGAGCAGTTCTTC. Translated, it gives CASTSLGQLTSGNRRNEQFF. Supplemented by reference TRBV19 and TRBJ2-1, the full variable domain reads DGGITQSPKYLFRKEGQNVTLSCEQNLNHDAMYWYRQDPGQGLRLIYYSQIVNDFQKGDIAEGYSVSREKKESFPLTVTSAQKNPTAFYLCASTSLGQLTSGNRRNEQFFGPGTRLTVL.

The J gene is TRBJ1-6, the V gene TRBV3-1 (or the pseudogene TRBV3-2), with 7 bases identical to TRBD1. Germline V gives CDR1 LGHDT, CDR2 YNNKEL (reference sequence). The CDR3 sequence is 16 residues long. V lost 6 bases and J lost 5; bases outside the gene matches: 10. DNA for the CDR3: TGTGCCAGCAGTCCTACAGGGGCTGTAGATAATTCACCCCTCCACTTT. Translating it yields CASSPTGAVDNSPLHF.

This sequence joins TRBV10-3 and TRBJ2-7; 8 bases align to TRBD2. V gave up 3 bases and J gave up 0 bases; unmatched junction bases: 10. Germline CDR1 ENHRY, CDR2 SYGVKD. The CDR3 is 17 residues long. This CDR3 is CAISDRGGKGRSYEQYF. The CDR3 bases are TGTGCCATCAGTGACCGGGGGGGGAAGGGCCGCTCCTACGAGCAGTACTTC.

This clone was counted between two and nine times. The chain joins TRBV5-1 to TRBJ1-2; no clear D gene. The germline gives CDR1 SGHRS, CDR2 YFSETQ. Trimming stripped 0 bases from V and 1 base from J, with 10 bases between. The CDR3 sequence is 15 residues long. The CDR3 region is CASSLGSGLNYGYTF. In nucleotides, the CDR3 is TGCGCCAGCAGCTTGGGGAGCGGACTTAACTATGGCTACACCTTC.

For the CDR3, the DNA is TGTGCCAGCAGCCTGAGCTCTGGAAACACCATATATTTT. Translated: CASSLSSGNTIYF. V is TRBV9 and J is TRBJ1-3; D is uncertain. From germline, CDR1 is SGDLS and CDR2 YYNGEE. The V end was cut by 4 bases, the J end by 0 bases, with 5 bases between. The CDR3 consists of 13 residues. Filled out from reference TRBV9 and TRBJ1-3, the complete variable domain reads DSGVTQTPKHLITATGQRVTLRCSPRSGDLSVYWYQQSLDQGLQFLIQYYNGEERAKGNILERFSAQQFPDLHSELNLSSLELGDSALYFCASSLSSGNTIYFGEGSWLTVV.